This T cell receptor (beta chain) emerged from a study of T cells expressing NK-cell markers. Whole-study context: Underlying the TCR beta repertoires were sorted CD3+CD56+NKG2C+, CD3+CD56+NKG2C- and CD3+CD56-NKG2C+ T cells. The eight sequenced donors comprised seven who were HCMV-seropositive and one who was seronegative.

Concerning this clonotype itself: No antigen is known for it.

No DNA is given; TCRdb re-called the 5' RACE reads and lists each CDR3 protein once. Its table lists a few hundred thousand distinct CDR3 sequences. Overall study results and limits: More than 5 donors carried dominant NKG2C+ clonotypes that made up about 1.0-7.0% of their CD8+ T cells.

The CDR3 has 15 residues. Germline V gene data show CDR1 as SGHKS and CDR2 as YYEKEE (reference sequence). Input material: blood T cells: a sorted CD56 or NKG2C T cell subset, CD4+ or CD8+ T cells, or bulk PBMC T cells (not recorded which). The chain carries TRBV5-5 and TRBJ1-1; the D gene TCRdb calls, TRBD1, cannot be checked with no DNA. This receptor was identified in a man aged 18-70 years in good health. The CDR3 loop is CASSYGAAPNTEAFF.